The 18 T cell receptor beta chains below all came from one sample that was sequenced in a study of T-cell memory formation after mild COVID-19. TCRdb re-derived calls from the 5' RACE reads in MiXCR, one entry per CDR3 protein. Here the sample spans nearly 350,000 distinct CDR3 sequences, over 10% being singletons. The specimen was PBMCs or a T cell subset sorted from them (not recorded which). Every receptor here comes from a young man who had mild COVID-19 (a few samples of this study predate the infection). Cell type and time point are not known.

This clonotype was recorded a few times. The J gene is TRBJ2-3, the V gene TRBV6-6, with D uncertain. V was clipped by 2 bases and J by 0 bases, with 6 bases between them. Germline assignment: CDR1 MNHNY and CDR2 SVGAGI (reference sequence). This CDR3 comprises 14 residues. The CDR3 reads CASSYGRSTDTQYF. CDR3 DNA sequence: TGTGCCAGCAGTTACGGCCGTAGCACAGATACGCAGTATTTT.

This clonotype has only a few counts. J is TRBJ1-1 and V is TRBV7-9, with no clear D. Germline lookup yields CDR1 SEHNR and CDR2 FQNEAQ (reference sequence). This CDR3 comprises 16 residues. V was trimmed by 1 base and J by 1 base, leaving 13 bases between them. CDR3 sequence: CASSLVVEPGNTEAFF. CDR3 DNA sequence: TGTGCCAGCAGCTTAGTGGTGGAGCCGGGGAACACTGAAGCTTTCTTT. Combining the CDR3 with reference TRBV7-9 and TRBJ1-1 gives the whole variable domain DTGVSQNPRHKITKRGQNVTFRCDPISEHNRLYWYRQTLGQGPEFLTYFQNEAQLEKSRLLSDRFSAERPKGSFSTLEIQRTEQGDSAMYLCASSLVVEPGNTEAFFGQGTRLTVV.

The chain links TRBV7-2 to TRBJ1-2; D not resolved. Trimming took 1 base from V and 5 from J, leaving 11 bases between them. Germline CDR1 SGHTA, CDR2 FQGNSA. The CDR3 has 14 residues. This chain's CDR3 is CASSLVSALYGYTF. The CDR3 bases are TGTGCCAGCAGCTTAGTGTCAGCATTATATGGCTACACCTTC.

The chain is built from TRBV7-6 and TRBJ2-5; possibly TRBD2 for D (6 bases). Germline V lookup: CDR1 SGHVS, CDR2 FNYEAQ. This CDR3 spans 14 amino acids. Trimming cost V 6 bases and J 3 bases, with 14 bases left between them. Written as DNA, the CDR3 is TGTGCCAGCAGAAGACTAGTCGAGGAAGAGACCCAGTACTTC. This codes for CASRRLVEEETQYF.

The table lists this clonotype with a few counts. This chain links TRBV30 with TRBJ2-1; 8 positions agree with TRBD1. Germline CDR1 and CDR2: GTSNPN and SVGIG (reference sequence). V shed 3 bases, J shed 9 bases, and the junction held 1 base outside the gene matches. This CDR3 has 11 residues. The CDR3 spells CAWSRGLEQFF. Written as DNA, the CDR3 is TGTGCCTGGAGCAGGGGGCTTGAGCAGTTCTTC.

The chain uses TRBV7-2 and TRBJ1-4; weak D call: TRBD1 (5 bases). Germline CDR1 reads SGHTA; CDR2 reads FQGNSA. The CDR3 totals 17 residues. Trimming stripped 1 base from V and 1 base from J, with 13 bases between. The CDR3: CASSLGAGGGTNEKLFF. The CDR3 nucleotides read TGTGCCAGCAGCTTAGGGGCAGGTGGGGGAACTAATGAAAAACTGTTTTTT.

J is TRBJ2-7 and V is TRBV18; no reliable D call. This CDR3 spans 17 amino acids. Deletions cut 6 bases from V and 0 bases from J, with 21 bases between. Germline loops: CDR1 KGHSH, CDR2 LQKENI. The CDR3 bases are TGTGCCAGCTCTTGGACGGGCCTTAATCCTCTCTCCTACGAGCAGTACTTC. Its translation: CASSWTGLNPLSYEQYF.

The chain links TRBV28 to TRBJ1-4; tentative D call: TRBD1 (6 bases). The CDR3 length is 15 residues. Germline assignment: CDR1 MDHEN and CDR2 SYDVKM. Trimming cost V 6 bases and J 3 bases, with 14 bases left between them. The CDR3 nucleotides are TGTGCCAGCAGGACCGTGGGGGCGTCTAATGAAAAACTGTTTTTT. Its translation is CASRTVGASNEKLFF.

The chain recombines TRBV29-1 with TRBJ1-5; 10 bases are shared with TRBD1. V was clipped by 7 bases and J by 0 bases; unmatched bases: 12. This CDR3 spans 17 amino acids. Looked up from germline, CDR1 is SQVTM and CDR2 is ANQGSEA. For the CDR3, the DNA is TGCAGCGGCCCTTCCGGGACAGGGGCTTATAGCAATCAGCCCCAGCATTTT. It yields the protein CSGPSGTGAYSNQPQHF.

This clonotype was detected only a few times. V usage is TRBV15 and J usage is TRBJ1-6, with D maybe TRBD1 (6 bases). The CDR3 is 13 amino acids. Germline lookup yields CDR1 LNHNV and CDR2 YYDKDF (reference sequence). Trimming took 0 bases from V and 14 from J, leaving 11 bases between them. The CDR3 nucleotides are TGTGCCACCAGCAGAGAGGGGGCGAGATCCCTCCACTTT. Protein sequence: CATSREGARSLHF.

This chain uses TRBV7-9 with TRBJ2-2; 11 positions match TRBD1. V was pared by 6 bases and J by 6 bases, with 6 bases of the junction left unmatched. The germline V gene has CDR1 SEHNR and CDR2 FQNEAQ (reference sequence). The CDR3 is made up of 15 amino acids. The CDR3 nucleotides read TGTGCCAGCAGTTCCGGGACAGGGGGAGCCGGGGAGCTGTTTTTT. This translates into CASSSGTGGAGELFF.

This clonotype was detected only a few times. The chain joins TRBV7-8 to TRBJ2-1; 9 bases map to TRBD2. V was pared by 2 bases and J by 7 bases, with 12 bases of the junction left unmatched. The CDR3 is 17 residues long. Germline lookup yields CDR1 SGHVS and CDR2 FQNEAQ. The CDR3 spells CASSLKWIGGGANEQFF. The CDR3 DNA follows: TGTGCCAGCAGCTTAAAGTGGATAGGCGGGGGGGCAAATGAGCAGTTCTTC.

The V call is TRBV29-1, the J call TRBJ2-1; 7 bases are a match to TRBD1. Germline values: CDR1 SQVTM, CDR2 ANQGSEA. CDR3 length: 14 residues. V gave up 3 bases and J gave up 8 bases; unmatched junction bases: 10. The CDR3 nucleotides are TGCAGCGTTGACCGGGACAGTGGGGCAGATGAGCAGTTCTTC. This encodes CSVDRDSGADEQFF.

In its sample, this clonotype was seen a few times. The chain combines TRBV5-1 with TRBJ1-2, with a possible D match to TRBD1 (6 bases). The germline V and J ends were trimmed by 7 bases and 1 base, with 14 bases remaining between them. Germline CDR1 reads SGHRS; CDR2 reads YFSETQ. This CDR3 spans 14 amino acids. CDR3 protein: CASAPDSFNYGYTF. The DNA for the CDR3 is TGCGCCAGCGCCCCGGACAGCTTTAACTATGGCTACACCTTC.

This clonotype was recorded a few times. The V call is TRBV5-8, the J call TRBJ2-5; 11 bases agree with TRBD2. The CDR3 spans 18 residues. Unmatched junction bases numbered 13, after V lost 3 bases and J lost 3 bases. Per germline, CDR1 SGHTS and CDR2 YDEGEE. The DNA for the CDR3 is TGTGCCAGCAGCTCTGGGACTAGCGGTGTCGTTTCCGAAGAGACCCAGTACTTC. This encodes CASSSGTSGVVSEETQYF.

This clonotype was counted between two and nine times. The chain joins TRBV18 to TRBJ2-1; D unclear. The CDR3 has 13 residues. Between the trimmed V and J ends, which lost 3 bases and 5 bases, there was a span of 8 bases. Germline values: CDR1 KGHSH, CDR2 LQKENI. The CDR3 loop reads CASSPRVDNEQFF. The CDR3 DNA reads TGTGCCAGCTCACCCCGAGTGGACAATGAGCAGTTCTTC.

This clonotype was recorded many times. At one boundary the junction diverges from the germline segment, which might be a read error. The gene calls are TRBV5-1 and TRBJ2-2; D call uncertain. Germline CDR1 SGHRS, CDR2 YFSETQ. The CDR3 has 14 amino acids. CDR3: CASSLGQSTGELFF. The CDR3 nucleotides are TGTGCCAGCAGCTTAGGGCAGTCCACCGGGGAGCTGTTTTTT.

There are a few counts of this clonotype. The J gene is TRBJ1-1, the V gene TRBV29-1; 7 nucleotides agree with TRBD1. The CDR3 is made up of 19 amino acids. Unmatched junction bases numbered 18, after V lost 2 bases and J lost 0 bases. CDR1 is SQVTM and CDR2 is ANQGSEA in the germline V gene. The CDR3 region has the DNA TGCAGCGTTGAACTGCGTGACAGGGCCTTCCTAGAAGTGAACACTGAAGCTTTCTTT. Amino acid sequence: CSVELRDRAFLEVNTEAFF.